Each of the 2 T cell receptor beta chains below was sequenced from the same sample in a study of read filtering for tumor transcriptome and immune sequencing. This library used approximately 0.4 ug RNA and molecular barcoded adaptors spanning alpha/delta and beta/gamma chains. TCRdb analysed the reads with MiXCR anew, one entry per CDR3 protein. The sample includes roughly 82,000 distinct CDR3 sequences, around 12% seen only once; the top ten take more than 12%. The sequencing input was a population of CD138-negative cells sorted from bone marrow. All receptors come from a donor at least 40 years old with multiple myeloma.

This clonotype was counted ten times or more. V gene TRBV20-1 combines with J gene TRBJ2-5, with 9 bases identical to TRBD1. The CDR3 length is 13 residues. V gave up 6 bases and J gave up 1 base; unmatched junction bases: 3. Germline-derived CDR1 and CDR2 are DFQATT and SNEGSKA (reference sequence). Here the CDR3 reads CSAPDRGQETQYF. The CDR3 DNA follows: TGCAGTGCCCCGGACAGGGGCCAAGAGACCCAGTACTTC.

This clonotype was detected many times. The rearrangement joins TRBV5-1 to TRBJ1-2; perhaps TRBD1 as D (6 bases). Germline CDR1 is SGHRS and CDR2 is YFSETQ. V lost 1 base and J 0 bases, leaving 10 bases between the germline ends. There are 15 residues in the CDR3. CDR3 nucleotide sequence: TGCGCCAGCAGCTTGTTGTCAGGGGCTAACTATGGCTACACCTTC. Translating gives CASSLLSGANYGYTF.